This TCR beta chain was identified in a study of blood T cell repertoires in COVID-19. Overall study context: Samples of COVID-19 (acute and convalescent) were obtained from the United States, Italy and Spain. PBMCs, B-cell-depleted T cells, or T cells were the source of the cDNA or gDNA that made up the material.

Original handling: Reference gene primers were amplified, and this amplification served to estimate nucleated cell counts. The repertoire was sequenced with immunoSEQ multiplex PCR; TCRdb's copy has only in-frame clones and lacks some. D and trimming come from the DNA, and the V and J calls and clone size come from that table. In the table there are 90,000 to 120,000 clones, 88% of which are singletons. Trimming left V 4 bases short and J 5 bases short, with 24 bases between. Germline values: CDR1 LGHDT, CDR2 YNNKEL (reference sequence). The CDR3 runs 18 residues. Sequencing was performed on peripheral blood. This sequence originates from a woman aged 55-75 years with acute or convalescent COVID-19. The chain carries TRBV3-1 (or the pseudogene TRBV3-2) and TRBJ2-1; possibly TRBD2 for D (5 bases). CDR3 DNA: TGTGCCAGCAGCCCGCGTCGCACCAGGAGAGTAGCGAACAATGAGCAGTTCTTC. Translating it yields CASSPRRTRRVANNEQFF.